Shown below are 24 T cell receptor beta chains from a single sample sequenced in a study of a mutant IDH1 vaccine in newly diagnosed glioma (dated by TCRdb to 2020 to 2023). Receptor amplification or capture employed the immunoSEQ multiplex PCR assay. The table comes from immuneACCESS by way of TCRdb, which keeps in-frame sequences with V and J called. Part of the clones is missing from these tables; in studies checked, under half for an unresolved V gene and the rest for unknown reasons. This sample lists fewer than 45,000 clones; 81% were detected once. The top ten hold approximately 4.7% of the sample. No antigen has been identified for these receptors. The sample's time point, from its label and the paper: week 35, safety follow-up. A 20-mer mutant IDH1 peptide at 300 micrograms in Montanide made up each vaccine dose, which was injected subcutaneously together with topical imiquimod. This sample comprised PBMCs, obtained from a glioma patient whose treatment included an IDH1 peptide vaccine. All receptors derive from a woman between 40 and 55 years old with glioma. Some clones in this sample may be carry-over from other donors' samples.

V is TRBV5-1 and J is TRBJ1-2, with TRBD1 as a possible D gene (5 bases). From germline, CDR1 is SGHRS and CDR2 YFSETQ. The V gene lost 6 bases and the J gene lost 8 bases, with 14 bases spanning the gap. This CDR3 is built from 12 residues. This CDR3 is CASTPGGVGYTF. The CDR3 coding sequence is TGCGCCAGCACACCGGGAGGGGTAGGCTACACCTTC.

The chain carries TRBV29-1 and TRBJ2-5; D unclear. The V end lost 4 bases, the J end lost 3 bases, and 12 bases lay between the germline ends. The CDR3 contains 13 residues. CDR1 is SQVTM and CDR2 is ANQGSEA in the germline V gene. Here the CDR3 reads CSVVHRAEETQYF. The DNA of the CDR3 is TGCAGCGTTGTACATAGGGCAGAAGAGACCCAGTACTTC.

This clone was counted between two and nine times. The V gene is TRBV7-2, the J gene TRBJ2-7; D is uncertain. The CDR3 consists of 13 residues. Germline V lookup: CDR1 SGHTA, CDR2 FQGNSA. V lost 7 bases and J 1 base, leaving 11 bases between the germline ends. The CDR3, as DNA: TGTGCCAGCACCCCCCGGTGGTCCTACGAGCAGTACTTC. Protein: CASTPRWSYEQYF.

The chain's CDR3 is CASSPSSSYEQYF. CDR3 nucleotides: TGTGCCAGCTCACCGTCCAGTTCCTACGAGCAGTACTTC. The chain joins TRBV18 to TRBJ2-7; D not resolved. Germline CDR1 and CDR2: KGHSH and LQKENI. The CDR3 contains 13 residues. V was clipped by 3 bases and J by 1 base, with 7 bases between them.

The chain joins TRBV5-7 to TRBJ2-7, with 12 nucleotides matching TRBD2. TRBV5-7 counts as an open reading frame of uncertain function. CDR3 length: 15 amino acids. V was clipped by 4 bases and J by 2 bases; unmatched bases: 4. CDR3 loop: CASSQTSGGTYEQYF. Written as DNA, the CDR3 is TGTGCCAGCAGCCAGACTAGCGGGGGAACCTACGAGCAGTACTTC.

This clone was detected only once. The chain couples TRBV2 to TRBJ1-2; TRBD1 might be the D (6 bases). This CDR3 spans 19 amino acids. Germline CDR1 SNHLY, CDR2 FYNNEI. V was shortened by 2 bases and J by 6 bases, with 28 bases between the two germline ends. CDR3 DNA sequence: TGTGCCAGCAGTGAACGTCCCCGAGCCGGGACGAGGGGGGCCAATGGCTACACCTTC. Translated, it gives CASSERPRAGTRGANGYTF.

This clone appeared a few times. J is TRBJ2-7 and V is TRBV19; D might be TRBD1 or TRBD2, each matching 7 bases. The CDR3 contains 14 residues. Trimming left V 4 bases short and J 3 bases short, with 13 bases between. CDR1 and CDR2 (germline): LNHDA, SQIVND (reference sequence). CDR3 sequence reads: CASSTAGQLYEQYF. CDR3 sequence (DNA): TGTGCCAGTAGTACAGCGGGACAGCTCTACGAGCAGTACTTC.

The chain is built from TRBV27 and TRBJ2-2, with a weak D call TRBD1 (5 bases). Germline V gene sequence: CDR1 MNHEY, CDR2 SMNVEV (reference sequence). V lost 5 bases and J 0 bases, leaving 19 bases between the germline ends. The CDR3 consists of 18 residues. DNA for the CDR3: TGTGCCAGCAGTCGAAGACAGCACACCATCGCGAACACCGGGGAGCTGTTTTTT. Its protein product is CASSRRQHTIANTGELFF.

This rearrangement joins TRBV5-4 to TRBJ2-5; D possibly corresponds to TRBD1 (6 bases). V was shortened by 10 bases and J by 5 bases, with 21 bases between the two germline ends. Germline assignment: CDR1 SGHNT and CDR2 YYREEE (reference sequence). The CDR3 covers 14 residues. The CDR3 here is CAGTRPGHPETQYF. In nucleotides, the CDR3 is TGTGCCGGTACCCGACCGGGACATCCGGAGACCCAGTACTTC.

This sequence joins TRBV5-5 and TRBJ2-3; D unclear. V lost 2 bases, J lost 4 bases, and 11 bases lay in between. CDR3 length: 14 residues. CDR1 is SGHKS, CDR2 YYEKEE, per germline (reference sequence). In nucleotides, the CDR3 is TGTGCCAGCAGCTTTCGGGCTGACCCAGATACGCAGTATTTT. Amino acids: CASSFRADPDTQYF.

The chain's CDR3 is CASSLGEANTIYF. The CDR3 DNA is TGTGCCAGCAGTTTAGGGGAAGCAAACACCATATATTTT. J is TRBJ1-3 and V is TRBV28; no reliable D call. CDR1 MDHEN and CDR2 SYDVKM come from the germline V gene. The CDR3 is 13 residues long. Deletions cut 2 bases from V and 6 bases from J, with 8 bases between.

This chain connects TRBV11-2 to TRBJ2-7; D assignment may be TRBD1 or TRBD2 (5 bases each). Germline lookup yields CDR1 SGHAT and CDR2 FQNNGV. The CDR3 has 15 amino acids. Trimming took off 5 bases at V and 5 bases at J, with 19 bases between the two ends. CDR3 in DNA: TGTGCCAGCAGCCCCGTTTGGGGGATTGGCCACGAGCAGTACTTC. Translated: CASSPVWGIGHEQYF.

The chain uses TRBV4-2 and TRBJ1-6, with 7 bases aligning to TRBD1. The J segment lost 4 bases and the V segment lost 7 bases, leaving 16 bases of the junction unmatched. Looked up from germline, CDR1 is LGHNA and CDR2 is YNFKEQ. The CDR3 is 18 amino acids. The CDR3: CASTFLDWDSYYNSPLHF. In DNA, the CDR3 is TGTGCCAGCACCTTTTTAGACTGGGACAGCTATTATAATTCACCCCTCCACTTT.

This clone was seen only once. This chain links TRBV7-9 with TRBJ2-7, with D possibly matching TRBD2 (5 bases). Trimming stripped 8 bases from V and 3 bases from J, with 14 bases between. Germline V gene data show CDR1 as SEHNR and CDR2 as FQNEAQ (reference sequence). This CDR3 has 13 residues. Here the CDR3 reads CASGSLEGYEQYF. The CDR3 DNA reads as TGTGCCAGCGGTAGCCTTGAGGGCTACGAGCAGTACTTC.

A single count supports this clone. The CDR3 DNA reads as TGTGCCTTCAGTACAGGGGCGAGCTCCTACGAGCAGTACTTC. Residues: CAFSTGASSYEQYF. The chain is built from TRBV30 and TRBJ2-7; the match to TRBD1 covers 7 bases. The CDR3 has 14 residues. Germline CDR1 reads GTSNPN; CDR2 reads SVGIG (reference sequence). Trimming cost V 7 bases and J 0 bases; bases outside gene matches: 9.

V usage is TRBV6-1 and J usage is TRBJ1-1; D unresolved. The length of the CDR3 is 13 residues. The V and J ends lost 7 bases and 0 bases respectively, with 9 bases between them. Germline values: CDR1 MNHNS, CDR2 SASEGT. The CDR3 DNA is TGTGCCAGCACCTTATACATGAACACTGAAGCTTTCTTT. Protein: CASTLYMNTEAFF.

The rearrangement joins TRBV5-6 to TRBJ2-7; D is undetermined. The CDR3 is made up of 11 amino acids. The germline CDR1 and CDR2 sequences are SGHDT and YYEEEE. Trimming took off 4 bases at V and 4 bases at J, with 6 bases between the two ends. CDR3 DNA: TGTGCCAGCAGCCGACAATACGAGCAGTACTTC. Translated, it gives CASSRQYEQYF.

CDR3: CASSPPPGVYNEQFF. The CDR3 nucleotides read TGTGCCAGCAGCCCCCCACCAGGGGTCTACAATGAGCAGTTCTTC. The V and J genes are TRBV7-2 and TRBJ2-1; D is perhaps TRBD1 (6 bases). With 5 bases removed from V and 3 bases from J, the gap between germline ends came to 14 bases. CDR3 size: 15 residues. The germline V gene encodes CDR1 SGHTA and CDR2 FQGNSA. Together with reference TRBV7-2 and TRBJ2-1, the CDR3 gives the full variable domain: GAGVSQSPSNKVTEKGKDVELRCDPISGHTALYWYRQSLGQGLEFLIYFQGNSAPDKSGLPSDRFSAERTGGSVSTLTIQRTQQEDSAVYLCASSPPPGVYNEQFFGPGTRLTVL.

J is TRBJ2-3 and V is TRBV7-2, with no clear D. The germline CDR1 and CDR2 sequences are SGHTA and FQGNSA. The CDR3 runs to 15 residues. The V gene lost 1 base and the J gene lost 5 bases, with 13 bases spanning the gap. The DNA of the CDR3 is TGTGCCAGCAGCTTAGGCCCAGATGGGGTAGATACGCAGTATTTT. Amino acid sequence: CASSLGPDGVDTQYF.

V is TRBV6-1 and J is TRBJ2-1, with 11 bases fitting TRBD1. CDR3 size: 14 residues. The germline V gene encodes CDR1 MNHNS and CDR2 SASEGT. Trimming at V came to 5 bases and at J to 7 bases, leaving 4 bases not matched to a gene. The CDR3 DNA sequence: TGTGCCAGCAGTCCCGGGACAGGGGGGAATGAGCAGTTCTTC. It encodes CASSPGTGGNEQFF.

The chain employs TRBV7-2 and TRBJ1-5; D not resolved. V gave up 4 bases and J gave up 3 bases, with 4 bases separating them. From germline, CDR1 is SGHTA and CDR2 FQGNSA. The CDR3 has 12 residues. Here the CDR3 reads CASSSYNQPQHF. CDR3 in DNA: TGTGCCAGCAGCTCCTACAATCAGCCCCAGCATTTT.

J is TRBJ1-2 and V is TRBV9; TRBD1 might be the D (6 bases). CDR3 size: 13 residues. V was clipped by 4 bases and J by 8 bases, with 15 bases between them. From germline, CDR1 is SGDLS and CDR2 YYNGEE. CDR3 amino acids: CASSTGTSLGYTF. The CDR3 DNA sequence: TGTGCCAGCAGCACAGGGACGTCCCTGGGCTACACCTTC.

The chain couples TRBV9 to TRBJ2-1, with TRBD1 matching 10 bases. The V gene end was trimmed by 0 bases and the J gene end by 8 bases; junction bases not matched to a gene: 5. This CDR3 region has 15 residues. Germline V gene data show CDR1 as SGDLS and CDR2 as YYNGEE. The CDR3 DNA reads as TGTGCCAGCAGCGTAGAGGGGGACAGGGGCGATGAGCAGTTCTTC. It yields the protein CASSVEGDRGDEQFF.

The chain is built from TRBV5-6 and TRBJ2-5; tentatively, D is TRBD1 or TRBD2 (5 bases each). The J call may be faulty, since TRBJ2-7 better matches the DNA end. The CDR3 is 15 residues long. CDR1 SGHDT and CDR2 YYEEEE come from the germline V gene. In DNA form, the CDR3 reads TGTGCCAGCAGCTTGGGGGGTTTGGGGGCCTACGAGCAGTACTTC. It is translated as CASSLGGLGAYEQYF.